The 20 T cell receptor delta chains reported below all come from one sample, sequenced in a study of Vδ1+ human thymocytes. Sequences come from RNA converted to cDNA by reverse transcription. The CDR3 regions were amplified by multiplex PCR from V-gene primers to a constant-region primer. With CATT, TCRdb re-called clones from the multiplex PCR reads. The sample contains under 85,000 delta-chain clones, roughly a third of which appear only once. Points from the study as a whole: Thymic TRG and TRD repertoires appeared highly polyclonal, with Gaussian CDR3 length distributions.

No antigen has been identified for these receptors. Sequenced: Vdelta1+ gamma-delta thymocytes from the thymus. Documented subset: FACS-sorted CD3+ TCRalphabeta- TCRVdelta1+ TCRVdelta2- thymocytes. The receptors come from a boy under two years old who had congenital heart surgery.

The chain carries TRDV1 and TRDJ2; D gene uncertain. V shed 2 bases and J shed 10 bases, with 26 bases lying between them. Looked up from germline, CDR1 is TSWWSYY and CDR2 is QGS. CDR3 length: 18 residues. The CDR3 DNA reads TGTGCTCTTGGGGAAAACTGTCGGACTAACGTTTTGGCCGGACAACTCTTCTTT. The encoded protein is CALGENCRTNVLAGQLFF.

The genes are TRDV1 and TRDJ1; no firm D call. This CDR3 comprises 17 residues. Looked up from germline, CDR1 is TSWWSYY and CDR2 is QGS. The germline V and J ends were trimmed by 0 bases and 0 bases, with 14 bases remaining between them. CDR3 DNA: TGTGCTCTTGGGGAACTACTAGACCGTGGGTACACCGATAAACTCATCTTT. It specifies CALGELLDRGYTDKLIF.

Concerning this clone itself: At one end, the junction sequence differs from germline, possibly due to a read error. Other DNA variants within this sample encode the same CDR3. The chain uses TRDV1 and TRDJ1; D uncertain. The CDR3 runs to 11 residues. From germline, CDR1 is TSWWSYY and CDR2 QGS. Here the CDR3 DNA reads TGTGCTCTAGGGGACACCGATAAACTCATCTTT. It encodes CALGDTDKLIF.

This clone was observed a few times. This chain joins TRDV1 and TRDJ1, with 7 bases aligning to TRDD3. From germline, CDR1 is TSWWSYY and CDR2 QGS. The CDR3 has 19 residues. Trimming cost V 2 bases and J 3 bases; bases outside gene matches: 18. The CDR3 region is CALGEVHTGYPHFADKLIF. Here the CDR3 DNA reads TGTGCTCTTGGGGAAGTCCACACGGGATACCCCCACTTCGCCGATAAACTCATCTTT.

Concerning this clone: A junction end diverges from the germline sequence, so it may reflect a read error. The genes are TRDV1 and TRDJ1; D possibly corresponds to TRDD2 (7 bases). Per germline, CDR1 TSWWSYY and CDR2 QGS. This CDR3 comprises 18 residues. This chain's CDR3 is CALGKLFPTDLLGRKLIF. CDR3 DNA sequence: TGTGCTCTTGGGAAACTCTTTCCTACAGACCTACTGGGCCGAAAACTCATCTTT.

In its sample, this clone was seen a few times. This chain links TRDV1 with TRDJ1; D gene unclear. V was shortened by 2 bases and J by 0 bases, with 25 bases between the two germline ends. The germline CDR1 and CDR2 sequences are TSWWSYY and QGS. The CDR3 length is 20 residues. DNA for the CDR3: TGTGCTCTTGGGGAAATCCCCTGGACCCTAAGGAGGAGAAACACCGATAAACTCATCTTT. Its protein is CALGEIPWTLRRRNTDKLIF.

This clone was seen a handful of times. A junction boundary mismatches the germline segment, possibly from a read error. The chain uses TRDV1 and TRDJ1; 7 positions match TRDD3. Germline CDR1 reads TSWWSYY; CDR2 reads QGS. This CDR3 is 23 amino acids long. The CDR3 protein is CALGAISQPSGGGYAIYTDKPIF. As DNA, the CDR3 is TGTGCTCTTGGGGCAATTTCCCAACCCTCAGGTGGAGGATACGCTATTTACACCGATAAACCCATCTTT.

V usage is TRDV1 and J usage is TRDJ1; TRDD3 agrees at 9 bases. Trimming cost V 4 bases and J 7 bases; bases outside gene matches: 22. Germline V gene lookup returns CDR1 TSWWSYY and CDR2 QGS. The CDR3 contains 19 residues. Written as DNA, the CDR3 is TGTGCTCTTGGGGCCCCCCCACGCTACAACGTACTGGGGGACTCTAAACTCATCTTT. The encoded protein is CALGAPPRYNVLGDSKLIF.

The chain joins TRDV1 to TRDJ1; D perhaps matches TRDD3 (6 bases). Trimming removed 4 bases from V and 0 bases from J, with 33 bases in between. Germline CDR1 and CDR2: TSWWSYY and QGS. The CDR3 sequence is 22 residues long. Here the CDR3 reads CALGVQGGLPYWVNAYTDKLIF. DNA for the CDR3: TGTGCTCTTGGGGTCCAAGGAGGGTTACCGTACTGGGTGAACGCCTACACCGATAAACTCATCTTT.

V gene TRDV1 combines with J gene TRDJ1; 10 nucleotides match TRDD3. Germline trimming cut 2 bases from V and 3 bases from J; bases unmatched to any gene: 15. This CDR3 has 19 residues. Germline-derived CDR1 and CDR2 are TSWWSYY and QGS. CDR3 sequence (DNA): TGTGCTCTTGGGGAAAAATTCCTCCCTACTGGGGGATTCCCCGATAAACTCATCTTT. Amino acid sequence: CALGEKFLPTGGFPDKLIF.

The table lists this clone with a few counts. V usage is TRDV1 and J usage is TRDJ1; 7 bases line up with TRDD3. The CDR3 is 20 amino acids. Germline CDR1 and CDR2: TSWWSYY and QGS. Trimming removed 7 bases from V and 8 bases from J; junction bases left unmatched: 31. CDR3 sequence: CALENLHQLRTGDPLGKLIF. CDR3 DNA sequence: TGTGCTCTTGAAAACCTCCACCAGCTCCGTACTGGGGATCCGCTGGGGAAACTCATCTTT.

This sequence joins TRDV1 and TRDJ1, with TRDD2 as a possible D gene (5 bases). This CDR3 is built from 17 residues. Germline lookup yields CDR1 TSWWSYY and CDR2 QGS. Trimming pared 1 base from V and 1 base from J, leaving 16 bases between. CDR3 protein: CALGEHPILLFTDKLIF. The DNA of the CDR3 is TGTGCTCTTGGGGAACACCCTATCCTCCTATTCACCGATAAACTCATCTTT.

V and J are TRDV1 and TRDJ1, with 12 bases identical to TRDD3. The CDR3 consists of 22 residues. The germline V gene encodes CDR1 TSWWSYY and CDR2 QGS. Trimming took 1 base from V and 11 from J; bases not matched to a gene: 29. CDR3 in amino acids: CALGEPSSYSYNWGIPTGELIF. In nucleotides, the CDR3 is TGTGCTCTTGGGGAACCATCGTCTTATTCCTACAACTGGGGGATACCTACCGGGGAGCTCATCTTT.

This chain connects TRDV1 to TRDJ1; a weak D match, TRDD3 (7 bases). This CDR3 has 20 residues. Germline lookup yields CDR1 TSWWSYY and CDR2 QGS. V lost 5 bases to trimming and J lost 1 base, with 29 bases between them. CDR3 amino acids: CALGPGPTDWGQGTTDKLIF. DNA for the CDR3: TGTGCTCTTGGGCCCGGTCCTACGGACTGGGGTCAGGGGACCACCGATAAACTCATCTTT.

In its sample, this clone was seen a few times. The chain uses TRDV2 and TRDJ1, with 8 nucleotides matching TRDD3. Germline V CDR1 and CDR2: GEAIGNYY, EKD. The CDR3 runs to 17 residues. V lost 3 bases and J lost 8; bases outside the gene matches: 19. CDR3 in amino acids: CACDCPPYWGGDRKLIF. As DNA, the CDR3 is TGTGCCTGTGACTGTCCGCCATACTGGGGGGGCGATAGGAAACTCATCTTT.

The V gene is TRDV1, the J gene TRDJ1, with a weak D call TRDD2 (8 bases). With 4 bases removed from V and 0 bases from J, the gap between germline ends came to 24 bases. The V gene's germline CDR1 is TSWWSYY and CDR2 QGS. The CDR3 runs 19 residues. In DNA form, the CDR3 reads TGTGCTCTTGGGGCTTCTTCCTACGGGATACTCATGTACACCGATAAACTCATCTTT. Encoded protein: CALGASSYGILMYTDKLIF.

The gene calls are TRDV1 and TRDJ1; the D is unclear. CDR3 length equals 17 residues. Germline V CDR1 and CDR2: TSWWSYY, QGS. V was pared by 1 base and J by 3 bases, with 18 bases between. CDR3 sequence: CALGEQLLPWSADKLIF. The CDR3 coding sequence is TGTGCTCTTGGGGAACAACTCCTCCCCTGGTCCGCCGATAAACTCATCTTT.

The chain is built from TRDV1 and TRDJ1; D not resolved. CDR1 and CDR2 (germline): TSWWSYY, QGS. The CDR3 contains 16 residues. The germline V and J ends were trimmed by 5 bases and 0 bases, with 16 bases remaining between them. CDR3 in amino acids: CALGSNGCAYTDKLIF. The DNA for the CDR3 is TGTGCTCTTGGGAGTAACGGATGCGCGTACACCGATAAACTCATCTTT.

A word on this clone: The junction shows a germline mismatch at one end, possibly a read error. The chain carries TRDV1 and TRDJ1; 9 nucleotides align to TRDD3. The CDR3 has 20 amino acids. CDR1 and CDR2 from the germline V gene are TSWWSYY and QGS. The CDR3, as DNA: TGTGCTCTTGGGGAACCTGTTCCTACGTACTGGGGGACGTACACCGGTAAACTCATCTTT. It specifies CALGEPVPTYWGTYTGKLIF.

This clone was detected only a few times. V and J are TRDV1 and TRDJ2, with D tentatively TRDD2 or TRDD3 (7 bases each). The CDR3 has 16 residues. Trimming took 2 bases from V and 4 from J, leaving 14 bases between them. CDR1 TSWWSYY and CDR2 QGS come from the germline V gene. DNA of the CDR3: TGTGCTCTTGGGGAAATTCCTACTGGGGAGACAGCACAACTCTTCTTT. This translates into CALGEIPTGETAQLFF.